The rows below give T cell receptor beta chains drawn from one sample of a study of blood T cells in healthy people across ages. One entry per CDR3 protein, called by TCRdb with MiXCR from the 5' RACE reads. The table records around 800,000 distinct CDR3 sequences, under 30% of them present only once. The data were also submitted as part of a second study, on T cells of mothers and their children.

What was sequenced was blood. The receptors derive from a boy aged 5 to 17 in good health. The conserved cysteine and the conserved F or W are not part of the CDR3 here. The listing skips clone size in some rows; elsewhere it reads once, few, many or a size class.

cdr3_aa | clone_size | j_call | v_call
ASSLAPQWSEQF | NA | TRBJ2-1 | TRBV11-2
ASSLQTSQTQY | NA | TRBJ2-5 | TRBV11-2
SVVIKGTYNEQF | few | TRBJ2-1 | TRBV29-1
ASSPTEDNEQS | few | TRBJ2-1 | TRBV5-1
ASSLRSGGTEAF | NA | TRBJ1-1 | TRBV12-3/TRBV12-4
ASSRDRGSGGELF | NA | TRBJ2-2 | TRBV7-3
ASSQEVARSTDTQY | NA | TRBJ2-3 | TRBV4-1
ATSDSGTSYDSNQPQH | NA | TRBJ1-5 | TRBV24-1
SAQGRLGYEQY | few | TRBJ2-7 | TRBV20-1
SARVGSGGYQETQY | few | TRBJ2-5 | TRBV20-1
ASSDGSYPYEQY | NA | TRBJ2-7 | TRBV2
SVDDRGVTDTQY | NA | TRBJ2-3 | TRBV29-1
ASSGWRGAQETQY | NA | TRBJ2-5 | TRBV6-1
ASSFSGSVTGELF | NA | TRBJ2-2 | TRBV5-5
ASSLSGGQGLDEQY | NA | TRBJ2-7 | TRBV7-6
ASSLDSNSGNTIY | NA | TRBJ1-3 | TRBV12-3/TRBV12-4
ASSQTAGAYEQY | few | TRBJ2-7 | TRBV4-1
ASSFQTGAGDEQF | NA | TRBJ2-1 | TRBV7-2
ASRGGNYGYT | few | TRBJ1-2 | TRBV12-3/TRBV12-4
ASRGTSGGWNEQF | few | NA | TRBV7-9
ASRRQGASYEQY | many | TRBJ2-7 | TRBV2
ASSAGGTSGVYEQY | few | TRBJ2-7 | TRBV9
SARAGWGETQY | NA | TRBJ2-5 | TRBV20-1
ASGPGQTEQF | few | TRBJ2-1 | TRBV2
ASSVEPSPRADTQY | few | TRBJ2-3 | TRBV9
ASSASTGYQPQH | many | TRBJ1-5 | TRBV27
SVVSIMSGSGANVLT | NA | TRBJ2-6 | TRBV29-1
SALLPGIKNIQY | NA | TRBJ2-4 | TRBV20-1
ASSSSGGGRREIEAF | few | TRBJ1-1 | TRBV12-3/TRBV12-4
SARPRAVGNEQF | few | TRBJ2-1 | TRBV29-1
ASRWDPVGSYEQY | NA | TRBJ2-7 | TRBV6-5
ASSESRVTGETQY | few | TRBJ2-5 | TRBV10-2
SVQGGDTEAF | few | TRBJ1-1 | TRBV29-1
ASSVQGAGTDTQY | NA | TRBJ2-3 | TRBV5-6
ASSPSTGLNYGYT | NA | TRBJ1-2 | TRBV12-3/TRBV12-4
ASSVGGRTEAF | few | TRBJ1-1 | TRBV9
ASSPRMEFDGYT | NA | TRBJ1-2 | TRBV18
ASSWSSGANVLT | few | TRBJ2-6 | TRBV27
ASSDTRGGKNIQY | NA | TRBJ2-4 | TRBV25-1
ASSLSKLGGRVEEPQH | NA | TRBJ1-5 | TRBV27
ASIDREAQKLF | NA | TRBJ1-4 | TRBV2
ASSASMGQGDGTQY | NA | TRBJ2-5 | TRBV6-5
ASSLSRGLAAYNEQF | NA | TRBJ2-1 | TRBV27
SVSWGSYSYEQY | NA | TRBJ2-7 | TRBV29-1
ASSRFGQSSYEQY | few | TRBJ2-7 | TRBV2
ASSLRQLYNSPLH | few | TRBJ1-6 | TRBV28
ASSVDGAYEQY | NA | TRBJ2-7 | TRBV9
SAPRPETFEGYT | NA | TRBJ1-2 | TRBV20-1